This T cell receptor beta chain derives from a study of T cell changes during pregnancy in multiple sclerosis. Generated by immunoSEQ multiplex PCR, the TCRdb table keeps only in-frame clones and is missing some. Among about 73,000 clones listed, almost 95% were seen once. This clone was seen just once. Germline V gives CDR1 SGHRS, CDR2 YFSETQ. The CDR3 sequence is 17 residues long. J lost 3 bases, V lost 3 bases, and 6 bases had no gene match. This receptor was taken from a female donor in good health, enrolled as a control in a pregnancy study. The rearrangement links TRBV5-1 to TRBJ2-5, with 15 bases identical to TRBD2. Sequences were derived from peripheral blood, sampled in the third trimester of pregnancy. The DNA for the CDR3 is TGCGCCAGCAGCTCAGGACTAGCGGGAGGGCCCGAAGAGACCCAGTACTTC. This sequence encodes CASSSGLAGGPEETQYF.